Below are 27 T cell receptor beta chains sequenced from a single sample in a study of regulatory T cells in long-lasting Graves disease. Sample time point: persistent/refractory GD, antithyroid drugs over 5 years with positive TRAb. Making the TCR library involved RNA that had been extracted from PBMCs. To make TCR beta libraries, researchers used iRepertoire HTBI primers and Arm-PCR of CDR3 regions. A single record per CDR3 protein comes from TCRdb applying MiXCR to the multiplex PCR reads. The sample yields 420,000 or so distinct CDR3 sequences, around 20% seen once. This material consisted of peripheral blood mononuclear cells (PBMCs), taken when the disease was refractory, from a patient treated with antithyroid drugs. These receptors were collected from a female donor with Graves disease.

The chain joins TRBV27 to TRBJ1-5, with D perhaps matching TRBD1 (5 bases). The CDR3 loop spans 18 amino acids. Germline-derived CDR1 and CDR2 are MNHEY and SMNVEV (reference sequence). Trimming removed 5 bases from V and 2 bases from J, with 22 bases in between. The CDR3 here is CASSHLGGNKRGNQPQHF. CDR3 nucleotide sequence: TGTGCCAGCAGTCACCTTGGGGGAAACAAGAGGGGCAATCAGCCCCAGCATTTT.

This clonotype was counted a few times. This sequence joins TRBV15 and TRBJ2-7, with 9 bases lining up with TRBD1. Unmatched junction bases numbered 6, after V lost 1 base and J lost 5 bases. The CDR3 has 15 amino acids. Germline assignment: CDR1 LNHNV and CDR2 YYDKDF (reference sequence). The CDR3 is CATSRGGQGNNEQYF. In DNA, the CDR3 is TGTGCCACCAGCAGAGGGGGACAGGGTAACAACGAGCAGTACTTC.

The chain links TRBV5-1 to TRBJ1-3; D gene uncertain. This CDR3 has 15 residues. V gave up 0 bases and J gave up 5 bases, with 12 bases separating them. CDR1 and CDR2 (germline): SGHRS, YFSETQ. The CDR3 reads CASSLGVGSRNTIYF. Here the CDR3 DNA reads TGCGCCAGCAGCTTGGGAGTGGGAAGCAGAAACACCATATATTTT.

V usage is TRBV2 and J usage is TRBJ2-1; no firm D call. CDR1 and CDR2 (germline): SNHLY, FYNNEI. V dropped 7 bases and J dropped 0 bases, with 10 bases sitting between them. The CDR3 runs 14 residues. This CDR3 is CASTEPGSYNEQFF. The CDR3 DNA follows: TGTGCCAGCACCGAGCCTGGCTCCTACAATGAGCAGTTCTTC.

J is TRBJ1-1 and V is TRBV29-1; 7 bases line up with TRBD1. Germline V gives CDR1 SQVTM, CDR2 ANQGSEA. V trimming: 5 bases; J trimming: 10 bases; junction bases outside the gene matches: 22. The CDR3 contains 16 residues. The CDR3 coding sequence is TGCAGCGTTCAGGGGGGAGGAACCGGGACCAGCATCGGAGCTTTCTTT. This encodes CSVQGGGTGTSIGAFF.

This clonotype was counted between two and nine times. The J gene is TRBJ1-2, the V gene TRBV3-1; a weak D match, TRBD1 (5 bases). V was shortened by 0 bases and J by 0 bases, with 11 bases between the two germline ends. The CDR3 contains 16 residues. The germline V gene has CDR1 LGHDT and CDR2 YNNKEL (reference sequence). The CDR3 sequence: CASSQDPRGTNYGYTF. The CDR3 nucleotides are TGTGCCAGCAGCCAAGATCCGCGGGGGACTAACTATGGCTACACCTTC.

V gene TRBV6-1 combines with J gene TRBJ1-6; the D gene is possibly TRBD1 (5 bases). Trimming pared 6 bases from V and 7 bases from J, leaving 16 bases between. The CDR3 runs to 15 residues. The germline V gene has CDR1 MNHNS and CDR2 SASEGT. The CDR3 nucleotides read TGTGCCAGCAGCCCCAAGACAGTCGGCAATTCACCCCTCCACTTT. It translates to CASSPKTVGNSPLHF.

In this sample, this clonotype turned up many times. The J gene is TRBJ1-5, the V gene TRBV28; D may be TRBD1 (6 bases). This CDR3 region has 13 residues. Germline V gives CDR1 MDHEN, CDR2 SYDVKM. Trimming took 6 bases from V and 7 from J, leaving 13 bases between them. The CDR3 protein is CASSQQGRQPQHF. The CDR3 nucleotides are TGTGCCAGCAGCCAACAGGGACGGCAGCCCCAGCATTTT.

This clonotype showed up just a few times. The chain combines TRBV20-1 with TRBJ2-7; tentatively, D is TRBD2 (7 bases). The V end was cut by 4 bases, the J end by 6 bases, with 19 bases between. CDR1 and CDR2 (germline): DFQATT, SNEGSKA (reference sequence). This CDR3 is built from 14 residues. The DNA for the CDR3 is TGCAGTGCTATTGGGGGGGGCGGGAGCTTCGAGCAGTACTTC. It translates to CSAIGGGGSFEQYF.

The genes are TRBV20-1 and TRBJ1-3; D ambiguous. V shed 2 bases and J shed 4 bases, with 9 bases lying between them. Germline V CDR1 and CDR2: DFQATT, SNEGSKA (reference sequence). This CDR3 spans 13 amino acids. CDR3 protein: CSARSPTGNTIYF. As DNA, the CDR3 is TGCAGTGCTAGATCCCCAACGGGAAACACCATATATTTT.

The chain couples TRBV27 to TRBJ1-1; D uncertain. V lost 5 bases and J 1 base, leaving 11 bases between the germline ends. The CDR3 length is 14 residues. Germline CDR1 and CDR2: MNHEY and SMNVEV (reference sequence). CDR3 amino acids: CASSVLPGNTEAFF. The CDR3 DNA is TGTGCCAGCAGTGTGCTACCCGGGAACACTGAAGCTTTCTTT.

The gene calls are TRBV7-9 and TRBJ2-2; D not resolved. This CDR3 is built from 15 residues. Germline V gene lookup returns CDR1 SEHNR and CDR2 FQNEAQ (reference sequence). V was cut by 2 bases and J by 0 bases, with 7 bases left in between. The CDR3 coding sequence is TGTGCCAGCAGCTTATTGACAACGAACACCGGGGAGCTGTTTTTT. This codes for CASSLLTTNTGELFF.

The chain couples TRBV7-9 to TRBJ2-7; D uncertain. The CDR3 loop spans 12 amino acids. Trimming cost V 1 base and J 7 bases, with 8 bases left between them. Germline CDR1 and CDR2: SEHNR and FQNEAQ (reference sequence). DNA for the CDR3: TGTGCCAGCAGCTTAGAAGTATCTGAGCAGTACTTC. Its translation is CASSLEVSEQYF.

This clonotype was seen a handful of times. The V call is TRBV29-1, the J call TRBJ1-2; 8 bases map to TRBD1. After removal of 7 bases from V and 2 bases from J, the junction contained 6 bases not matched to a gene. CDR3 length: 13 residues. The germline CDR1 and CDR2 sequences are SQVTM and ANQGSEA. The CDR3 is CSGGTGENYGYTF. CDR3 nucleotides: TGCAGCGGCGGGACAGGAGAAAACTATGGCTACACCTTC.

Many counts were recorded for this clonotype. V and J are TRBV28 and TRBJ2-7; D ambiguous. With 8 bases removed from V and 0 bases from J, the gap between germline ends came to 8 bases. Looked up from germline, CDR1 is MDHEN and CDR2 is SYDVKM. The CDR3 runs to 12 residues. The CDR3 sequence is CASYSFSYEQYF. The CDR3 nucleotides are TGTGCCAGCTACTCCTTCTCCTACGAGCAGTACTTC.

This clonotype has ten or more counts. The rearrangement uses TRBV11-2 and TRBJ1-1, with D possibly TRBD1 on 6 matching bases. Per the germline V gene, CDR1 is SGHAT and CDR2 is FQNNGV. V lost 0 bases and J lost 10, with 15 bases in between. This CDR3 is built from 14 residues. CDR3 amino acids: CASSLDRYTGTAFF. The CDR3 DNA follows: TGTGCCAGCAGCTTAGACCGATACACAGGGACAGCTTTCTTT.

The CDR3 region has the DNA TGTGCCAGTAGTCAGGGAAACTCCTACAATGAGCAGTTCTTC. Protein: CASSQGNSYNEQFF. V is TRBV19 and J is TRBJ2-1, with D possibly TRBD1 on 5 matching bases. V gave up 5 bases and J gave up 0 bases, with 8 bases separating them. This CDR3 spans 14 amino acids. Germline V CDR1 and CDR2: LNHDA, SQIVND (reference sequence).

This clonotype was counted between two and nine times. The chain uses TRBV4-1 and TRBJ1-4; 9 bases are a match to TRBD1. The CDR3 contains 15 residues. J gave up 8 bases and V 1 base, and 5 bases lay outside the gene matches. The germline V gene has CDR1 MGHRA and CDR2 YSYEKL. CDR3: CASSQVPGTGEKLFF. The CDR3 region has the DNA TGCGCCAGCAGCCAAGTCCCGGGGACAGGGGAAAAACTGTTTTTT.

In its sample, this clonotype was seen many times. This sequence joins TRBV2 and TRBJ2-2; D is perhaps TRBD1 (5 bases). Between the trimmed V and J ends, which lost 4 bases and 4 bases, there was a span of 7 bases. The CDR3 runs 13 residues. Germline V gene lookup returns CDR1 SNHLY and CDR2 FYNNEI. The CDR3 reads CASSGQSTGELFF. In DNA, the CDR3 is TGTGCCAGCAGTGGACAGAGCACCGGGGAGCTGTTTTTT.

The rearrangement links TRBV6-2 or TRBV6-3 to TRBJ1-2; possible D gene TRBD1, 5 bases. The CDR3 extends over 14 amino acids. Between the trimmed V and J ends, which lost 4 bases and 7 bases, there was a span of 16 bases. The germline gives CDR1 MNHEY, CDR2 SVGEGT. CDR3 residues: CASSSQRGPRGYTF. CDR3 nucleotides: TGTGCCAGCAGTTCCCAAAGGGGTCCTCGTGGCTACACCTTC.

This clonotype was picked up a small number of times. V and J are TRBV6-5 and TRBJ2-2; 10 nucleotides agree with TRBD2. The CDR3 contains 16 residues. From germline, CDR1 is MNHEY and CDR2 SVGAGI. V dropped 2 bases and J dropped 7; count of bases not matched to a gene: 7. The CDR3 sequence: CASSYLQAGGGGELFF. For the CDR3, the DNA is TGTGCCAGCAGTTACCTCCAAGCGGGAGGGGGCGGGGAGCTGTTTTTT.

This clonotype showed up just a few times. The genes are TRBV7-3 and TRBJ2-7, with unresolved D. CDR1 and CDR2 from the germline V gene are SGHTA and FQGTGA. The ends were cut back, 2 bases at V and 5 bases at J, with 10 bases in the middle. The CDR3 is made up of 13 amino acids. The CDR3 region is CASSLVSENEQYF. In DNA form, the CDR3 reads TGTGCCAGCAGCTTAGTTAGTGAGAACGAGCAGTACTTC. The full variable domain, its missing parts supplied by reference TRBV7-3 and TRBJ2-7, is GAGVSQTPSNKVTEKGKYVELRCDPISGHTALYWYRQSLGQGPEFLIYFQGTGAADDSGLPNDRFFAVRPEGSVSTLKIQRTERGDSAVYLCASSLVSENEQYFGPGTRLTVT.

This clonotype was observed at least ten times. The chain uses TRBV6-5 and TRBJ1-1; D gene uncertain. Looked up from germline, CDR1 is MNHEY and CDR2 is SVGAGI. Trimming stripped 0 bases from V and 5 bases from J, with 10 bases between. The CDR3 contains 14 residues. CDR3 region: CASSYSTMRTEAFF. CDR3 bases: TGTGCCAGCAGTTACTCCACGATGAGGACTGAAGCTTTCTTT.

This clonotype has more than one count but fewer than ten. This rearrangement joins TRBV7-9 to TRBJ2-7; TRBD1 matches at 7 bases. CDR1 and CDR2 from the germline V gene are SEHNR and FQNEAQ (reference sequence). The CDR3 contains 14 residues. With V trimmed by 4 bases and J by 7 bases, 10 bases remained unmatched. CDR3 sequence reads: CASSSLTGSREQYF. CDR3 DNA sequence: TGTGCCAGCAGCTCACTGACAGGGTCGCGGGAGCAGTACTTC.

This clonotype was picked up many times. The V and J genes are TRBV29-1 and TRBJ2-7, with TRBD2 identical over 10 bases. Trimming removed 4 bases from V and 3 bases from J; junction bases left unmatched: 3. The germline gives CDR1 SQVTM, CDR2 ANQGSEA. CDR3 length: 13 amino acids. CDR3 in amino acids: CSVVAGGGYEQYF. Written as DNA, the CDR3 is TGCAGCGTTGTAGCGGGAGGTGGCTACGAGCAGTACTTC.

The chain uses TRBV9 and TRBJ2-5; D is ambiguous. This CDR3 region has 14 residues. Germline CDR1 and CDR2: SGDLS and YYNGEE. Trimming removed 0 bases from V and 0 bases from J, with 6 bases in between. The CDR3 DNA is TGTGCCAGCAGCGTAGGGCAGAACCAAGAGACCCAGTACTTC. This encodes CASSVGQNQETQYF.

This clonotype has only a few counts. CDR3 amino acids: CAWAPIASGRASETQYF. The CDR3 coding sequence is TGTGCCTGGGCCCCCATCGCTAGCGGGAGGGCCTCTGAGACCCAGTACTTC. The V gene is TRBV30, the J gene TRBJ2-5; 12 bases map to TRBD2. Losses at the gene ends were 5 bases for V and 5 bases for J; bases not matched to a gene: 15. The germline V gene has CDR1 GTSNPN and CDR2 SVGIG (reference sequence). The CDR3 has 17 amino acids. The whole variable domain, filled in from reference TRBV30 and TRBJ2-5, reads SQTIHQWPATLVQPVGSPLSLECTVEGTSNPNLYWYRQAAGRGLQLLFYSVGIGQISSEVPQNLSASRPQDRQFILSSKKLLLSDSGFYLCAWAPIASGRASETQYFGPGTRLLVL.